This T cell receptor beta chain is from a study of lymphopenia after photon versus proton radiotherapy. Study observations and caveats: After the lymphocyte nadir, photon-treated repertoires showed oligoclonal expansion, especially of CD8+ Temra cells. Relative stability marked proton patients; photon patients lost diversity and naive cells.

From germline, CDR1 is MGHRA and CDR2 YSYEKL. The V segment lost 5 bases and the J segment 7 bases; nucleotides outside the gene matches: 5. The CDR3 consists of 14 residues. This table comes from immunoSEQ multiplex PCR, and its TCRdb copy is limited to in-frame clones, with some not included. The sample includes about 39,000 clones, 80% to 95% seen only once; the top ten take about 15%. Comments on this clone: Its antigen is currently unknown.

The source material was peripheral blood, sampled from a patient treated with photon-based radiotherapy. This TCR was sampled from a man in his 60s with cholangiocarcinoma. V gene TRBV4-1 combines with J gene TRBJ1-4; 9 positions agree with TRBD1. The CDR3 protein is CASSFGTGSEKLFF. CDR3 coding DNA: TGCGCCAGCAGCTTCGGGACAGGGAGTGAAAAACTGTTTTTT.